The 20 T cell receptor beta chains below come from one sample, sequenced in a study of human T cells and chemical hapten exposure. The time point here: patch test 1, 2 weeks after DPC sensitization. Treatment indicated: therapeutic diphenylcyclopropenone sensitization with weekly scalp DPC. TCRdb recomputed calls from the RACE reads with MiXCR, one row per CDR3 protein. The table records about 71,000 distinct CDR3 sequences, around 10% of them present only once. Material: whole blood, obtained in connection with sensitization to the hapten diphenylcyclopropenone (DPC). These TCRs come from a woman in her 40s with alopecia areata. Some clones in this sample may be carry-over from other donors' samples.

This clonotype was counted ten times or more. The J gene is TRBJ1-3, the V gene TRBV6-5; tentatively, D is TRBD1 (5 bases). From germline, CDR1 is MNHEY and CDR2 SVGAGI. The CDR3 has 15 residues. The V end was cut by 0 bases, the J end by 2 bases, with 8 bases between. The CDR3 spells CASSYSAGAGNTIYF. DNA for the CDR3: TGTGCCAGCAGTTACTCTGCGGGGGCTGGAAACACCATATATTTT.

This clonotype appeared a few times. This chain links TRBV11-3 with TRBJ2-7; a possible D gene is TRBD1 (6 bases). Per germline, CDR1 SGHNT and CDR2 YENEEA. Trimming stripped 0 bases from V and 4 bases from J, with 13 bases between. The CDR3 extends over 15 amino acids. CDR3 region: CASSLDSQQGYEQYF. CDR3 sequence (DNA): TGTGCCAGCAGCTTAGATTCTCAACAGGGATACGAGCAGTACTTC.

This clonotype showed up many times. The J gene is TRBJ2-2, the V gene TRBV29-1; possible D gene TRBD2, 5 bases. V was trimmed by 4 bases and J by 3 bases, leaving 9 bases between them. This CDR3 spans 13 amino acids. Germline V lookup: CDR1 SQVTM, CDR2 ANQGSEA. The CDR3 DNA is TGCAGCGTTGCGTGGCGGGACACCGGGGAGCTGTTTTTT. Its protein is CSVAWRDTGELFF.

The sample holds many counts of this clonotype. The chain uses TRBV11-2 and TRBJ2-6, with TRBD1 as a possible D gene (6 bases). CDR1 is SGHAT and CDR2 is FQNNGV in the germline V gene. This CDR3 contains 17 residues. V gave up 0 bases and J gave up 2 bases, with 11 bases separating them. CDR3 DNA: TGTGCCAGCAGCTTAGATCTCAGGGGCACTGGGGCCAACGTCCTGACTTTC. Translation gives CASSLDLRGTGANVLTF.

Note on this clonotype: A much bigger clone sits one base away, suggesting this may be a read error. The V gene is TRBV27, the J gene TRBJ2-7; D ambiguous. This CDR3 spans 15 amino acids. Trimming left V 6 bases short and J 6 bases short, with 21 bases between. From germline, CDR1 is MNHEY and CDR2 SMNVEV (reference sequence). In DNA form, the CDR3 reads TGTGCCAGCAGGGGCTGGACGGGCCCGGTTTTCGAGCAGTACTTC. Translating it yields CASRGWTGPVFEQYF.

The chain uses TRBV27 and TRBJ2-2, with D possibly matching TRBD1 (6 bases). This CDR3 region has 14 residues. The V gene's germline CDR1 is MNHEY and CDR2 SMNVEV (reference sequence). The V gene lost 2 bases and the J gene lost 7 bases, with 11 bases spanning the gap. The CDR3 DNA follows: TGTGCCAGCAGTTTAGGACAGAAGGTCGGGGAGCTGTTTTTT. This encodes CASSLGQKVGELFF.

This clonotype was recorded a few times. This chain links TRBV10-3 with TRBJ2-1, with 10 bases matching TRBD1. Germline CDR1 ENHRY, CDR2 SYGVKD. J was trimmed by 7 bases and V by 8 bases; bases with no gene match: 8. CDR3 length equals 14 residues. The CDR3 loop reads CAIDPGQGRNEQFF. CDR3 nucleotide sequence: TGTGCCATCGATCCGGGACAGGGGAGAAATGAGCAGTTCTTC.

The table lists this clonotype with many counts. The chain uses TRBV20-1 and TRBJ2-1, with a possible D match to TRBD1 (5 bases). V was shortened by 1 base and J by 4 bases, with 11 bases between the two germline ends. The CDR3 runs to 14 residues. Germline assignment: CDR1 DFQATT and CDR2 SNEGSKA (reference sequence). CDR3 nucleotides: TGCAGTGCTAGAGCGCAGGGTACTTACAATGAGCAGTTCTTC. It codes for CSARAQGTYNEQFF.

The chain joins TRBV14 to TRBJ1-2, with D perhaps matching TRBD1 (5 bases). This CDR3 spans 15 amino acids. Per germline, CDR1 SGHDN and CDR2 FVKESK. The ends were cut back, 0 bases at V and 4 bases at J, with 12 bases in the middle. CDR3 nucleotides: TGTGCCAGCAGCCAAGAGACGAGGACACTCTATGGCTACACCTTC. It yields the protein CASSQETRTLYGYTF.

This clonotype occurred a few times. The chain has TRBV28 and TRBJ2-1; 7 bases agree with TRBD2. The CDR3 contains 13 residues. CDR1 MDHEN and CDR2 SYDVKM come from the germline V gene. V lost 6 bases to trimming and J lost 12 bases; unmatched junction nucleotides: 11. CDR3 sequence reads: CASSRNGGFWQFF. In DNA form, the CDR3 reads TGTGCCAGCAGCCGAAACGGGGGGTTTTGGCAGTTCTTC.

This clonotype was seen repeatedly, ten times or more. The chain recombines TRBV6-6 with TRBJ2-4; D unclear. This CDR3 region has 13 residues. Germline V gene data show CDR1 as MNHNY and CDR2 as SVGAGI (reference sequence). V lost 10 bases and J lost 0, with 10 bases in between. CDR3 loop: CATYDIAKNIQYF. DNA for the CDR3: TGTGCCACCTACGACATAGCCAAAAACATTCAGTACTTC.

This clonotype was seen many times. V usage is TRBV7-9 and J usage is TRBJ2-1, with 8 bases that match TRBD2. J lost 4 bases, V lost 11 bases, and 4 bases had no gene match. Germline V gene lookup returns CDR1 SEHNR and CDR2 FQNEAQ (reference sequence). The CDR3 is made up of 12 amino acids. The CDR3: CAWERGYNEQFF. The CDR3, as DNA: TGTGCCTGGGAGCGGGGGTACAATGAGCAGTTCTTC. Together with reference TRBV7-9 and TRBJ2-1, the CDR3 gives the full variable domain: DTGVSQNPRHKITKRGQNVTFRCDPISEHNRLYWYRQTLGQGPEFLTYFQNEAQLEKSRLLSDRFSAERPKGSFSTLEIQRTEQGDSAMYLCAWERGYNEQFFGPGTRLTVL.

In the case of this clonotype: Mismatch with germline at one junction end may stem from a read error. The gene calls are TRBV7-2 and TRBJ1-2; TRBD1 might be the D (5 bases). CDR3 length: 16 amino acids. In germline, CDR1 is SGHTA, CDR2 FQGNSA. The CDR3 protein is CVSSLAGTSGARGYTF. The CDR3, as DNA: TGTGTCAGCAGCTTAGCGGGGACTTCCGGGGCGCGGGGCTACACCTTC.

This clonotype appeared many times. The rearrangement uses TRBV5-4 and TRBJ2-7; the match to TRBD1 covers 10 bases. CDR3 length equals 15 residues. J gave up 2 bases and V 4 bases, and 6 bases lay outside the gene matches. Germline V gene sequence: CDR1 SGHNT, CDR2 YYREEE (reference sequence). CDR3 sequence: CASSPTGQGTYEQYF. The DNA of the CDR3 is TGTGCCAGCAGCCCAACGGGACAGGGGACCTACGAGCAGTACTTC.

This clonotype was counted at least ten times. This rearrangement joins TRBV7-9 to TRBJ2-7, with a weak D call TRBD1 (5 bases). The CDR3 consists of 13 residues. The V and J ends lost 5 bases and 0 bases respectively, with 8 bases between them. In germline, CDR1 is SEHNR, CDR2 FQNEAQ (reference sequence). The CDR3, as DNA: TGTGCCAGCAGCCTCAGGGCCTCCTACGAGCAGTACTTC. Translated, it gives CASSLRASYEQYF. Full variable domain (missing parts from reference TRBV7-9 and TRBJ2-7): DTGVSQNPRHKITKRGQNVTFRCDPISEHNRLYWYRQTLGQGPEFLTYFQNEAQLEKSRLLSDRFSAERPKGSFSTLEIQRTEQGDSAMYLCASSLRASYEQYFGPGTRLTVT.

This clonotype was found a few times. This chain joins TRBV24-1 and TRBJ2-1, with a possible D match to TRBD2 (5 bases). This CDR3 is 16 amino acids long. Germline values: CDR1 KGHDR, CDR2 SFDVKD. Trimming removed 4 bases at V and 2 bases at J, with 14 bases between. CDR3 amino acids: CATSDPTNSPYNEQFF. CDR3 coding DNA: TGTGCCACCAGTGACCCGACTAACTCTCCCTACAATGAGCAGTTCTTC.

This clonotype was found many times. The CDR3 loop reads CASSLQRDTEAFF. As DNA, the CDR3 is TGCGCCAGCAGCTTGCAACGGGATACTGAAGCTTTCTTT. The chain uses TRBV5-1 and TRBJ1-1; D unresolved. The CDR3 covers 13 residues. Germline V gene sequence: CDR1 SGHRS, CDR2 YFSETQ. The ends were cut back, 1 base at V and 5 bases at J, with 9 bases in the middle.

This clonotype was seen a handful of times. The chain has TRBV7-2 and TRBJ2-7; a possible D gene is TRBD2 (5 bases). Between the trimmed V and J ends, which lost 2 bases and 6 bases, there was a span of 11 bases. The CDR3 spans 13 residues. Per germline, CDR1 SGHTA and CDR2 FQGNSA. This CDR3 reads CASSLTGNGEQYF. Here the CDR3 DNA reads TGTGCCAGCAGCTTAACCGGGAACGGCGAGCAGTACTTC.

This clonotype was recorded a few times. The chain employs TRBV25-1 and TRBJ2-2; D is undetermined. This CDR3 is built from 16 residues. The germline CDR1 and CDR2 sequences are MGHDK and SYGVNS. Trimming shortened V by 1 base and J by 4 bases, and 13 bases separated the two germline ends. CDR3 coding DNA: TGTGCCAGCAGTGAATCGGGCCAAAGAATCACCGGGGAGCTGTTTTTT. The encoded protein is CASSESGQRITGELFF.

This clonotype was detected many times. The chain combines TRBV7-9 with TRBJ2-5; 12 nucleotides line up with TRBD1. Germline-derived CDR1 and CDR2 are SEHNR and FQNEAQ (reference sequence). This CDR3 is 16 amino acids long. V lost 5 bases to trimming and J lost 5 bases; unmatched junction nucleotides: 9. The CDR3 spells CASSAGDRGLRETQYF. Written as DNA, the CDR3 is TGTGCCAGCAGCGCGGGGGACAGGGGGCTCCGGGAGACCCAGTACTTC.